This TCR beta chain was observed in a study of blood T cells in healthy people across ages. V shed 5 bases and J shed 0 bases, with 17 bases lying between them. Germline CDR1 SQVTM, CDR2 ANQGSEA. The CDR3 is made up of 17 amino acids. A second PCR of about 7 to 12 cycles used a sample-barcoded 5' primer and a J-beta primer mix. Using its own MiXCR run on the 5' RACE reads, TCRdb lists one record per CDR3 protein. Altogether approximately 350,000 distinct CDR3 sequences are present, roughly half being singletons, with the ten largest covering around 49%. V gene TRBV29-1 combines with J gene TRBJ2-6; no reliable D call. The TCR originated in a man aged 55 to 70 in good health. The material sequenced was blood. CDR3 in amino acids: CSVYEAAISSGANVLTF. Here the CDR3 DNA reads TGCAGCGTTTACGAGGCCGCAATCTCCTCTGGGGCCAACGTCCTGACTTTC.